This T cell receptor (beta chain) was recovered during a study of T cell changes during pregnancy in multiple sclerosis. Repertoires were generated with immunoSEQ multiplex PCR, while TCRdb's copy carries only in-frame clones and drops some. The sample consists of some 70,000 clones, 75% to 95% of them appearing once. The CDR3 sequence is 15 residues long. The V end lost 4 bases, the J end lost 4 bases, and 15 bases lay between the germline ends. CDR1 and CDR2 (germline): SGDLS, YYNGEE. This clonotype was obtained from a female donor in good health, enrolled as a control in a pregnancy study. This chain joins TRBV9 and TRBJ1-3; weak D call: TRBD1 (6 bases). The sequencing here drew on CD4+ T cells from peripheral blood mononuclear cells, taken in the third trimester of pregnancy. CDR3 residues: CASSSGTSGGNTIYF. CDR3 DNA sequence: TGTGCCAGCAGCTCAGGGACATCGGGGGGAAACACCATATATTTT.